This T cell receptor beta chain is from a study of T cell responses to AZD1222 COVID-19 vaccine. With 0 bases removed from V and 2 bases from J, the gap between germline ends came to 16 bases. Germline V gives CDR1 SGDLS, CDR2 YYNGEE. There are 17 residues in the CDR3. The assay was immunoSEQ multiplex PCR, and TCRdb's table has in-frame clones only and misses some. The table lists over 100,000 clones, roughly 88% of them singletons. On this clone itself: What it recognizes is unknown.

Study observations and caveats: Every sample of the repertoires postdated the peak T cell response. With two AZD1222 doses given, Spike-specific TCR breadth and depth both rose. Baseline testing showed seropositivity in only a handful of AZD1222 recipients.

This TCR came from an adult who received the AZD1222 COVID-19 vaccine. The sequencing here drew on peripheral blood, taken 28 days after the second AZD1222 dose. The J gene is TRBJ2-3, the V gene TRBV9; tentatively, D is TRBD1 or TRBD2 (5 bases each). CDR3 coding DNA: TGTGCCAGCAGCGTAGGGGGCCAGAGGGACCTCACAGATACGCAGTATTTT. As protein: CASSVGGQRDLTDTQYF.